The 27 T cell receptor beta chains given below trace back to one sample, sequenced in a study of post-analysis software for immune sequencing data. cDNA libraries of TCR beta carried unique molecular identifiers. TCRdb analysed the PCR reads with MiXCR anew, one entry per CDR3 protein. Of 750,000 to 950,000 distinct CDR3 sequences listed, roughly 58% are singletons. Their specific antigens are unknown. Study-level results: Included in a set of about 5 TRBV segments more frequent in patients than controls were TRBV5-6, TRBV5-1 and TRBV20-1.

The sequenced material came from blood. These receptors were collected from a girl aged 5-17 years with multiple sclerosis.

The chain uses TRBV10-3 and TRBJ2-7; D is possibly TRBD2 (6 bases). The ends were cut back, 0 bases at V and 0 bases at J, with 12 bases in the middle. CDR1 and CDR2 (germline): ENHRY, SYGVKD. The CDR3 runs to 16 residues. This CDR3 is CAISESITSHSYEQYF. The CDR3 bases are TGTGCCATCAGTGAGTCTATAACTAGCCACTCCTACGAGCAGTACTTC.

The V call is TRBV7-3, the J call TRBJ2-7, with 9 positions matching TRBD1. This CDR3 is built from 14 residues. From germline, CDR1 is SGHTA and CDR2 FQGTGA. V shed 2 bases and J 5 bases; nucleotides not matched to a gene: 4. CDR3 protein: CASSLGQGHDEQYF. CDR3 bases: TGTGCCAGCAGCTTAGGACAGGGGCACGACGAGCAGTACTTC.

This chain links TRBV18 with TRBJ2-7, with a weak D call TRBD1 (6 bases). The V and J ends lost 1 base and 0 bases respectively, with 13 bases between them. The CDR3 contains 16 residues. The V gene's germline CDR1 is KGHSH and CDR2 LQKENI. The CDR3 here is CASSPRPQGLSYEQYF. The CDR3 DNA reads as TGTGCCAGCTCACCACGGCCCCAGGGGCTCTCCTACGAGCAGTACTTC.

This clonotype has a handful of counts. The chain employs TRBV7-9 and TRBJ2-3; possibly TRBD2 for D (5 bases). Germline lookup yields CDR1 SEHNR and CDR2 FQNEAQ (reference sequence). The CDR3 sequence is 11 residues long. Trimming took 6 bases from V and 4 from J, leaving 5 bases between them. The CDR3 region is CASREADTQYF. CDR3 in DNA: TGTGCCAGCAGGGAGGCAGATACGCAGTATTTT.

Notes on this clonotype: A much larger clonotype is one base distant, so this may be a read error. The V and J genes are TRBV29-1 and TRBJ2-7; 14 bases agree with TRBD2. The J call is doubtful: the DNA matches TRBJ2-5 better. CDR1 is SQVTM and CDR2 is ANQGSEA in the germline V gene. CDR3 size: 13 residues. CDR3 in DNA: TGCAACGTTGGACTAGCGGGAGGAGAGACCCAGTACTTC. It codes for CNVGLAGGETQYF.

The genes are TRBV12-3 or TRBV12-4 and TRBJ2-3; 9 bases line up with TRBD1. Trimming took 4 bases from V and 4 from J; bases not matched to a gene: 6. The length of the CDR3 is 15 residues. The CDR3 DNA follows: TGTGCCAGCAGTTGGGACAGGGAAGACGCAGATACGCAGTATTTT. Translation: CASSWDREDADTQYF.

V is TRBV20-1 and J is TRBJ2-3, with TRBD1 identical over 7 bases. With V trimmed by 5 bases and J by 1 base, 6 bases remained unmatched. Germline-derived CDR1 and CDR2 are DFQATT and SNEGSKA (reference sequence). This CDR3 spans 14 amino acids. The CDR3 is CSAQQGIRTDTQYF. CDR3 bases: TGCAGTGCTCAACAGGGGATTCGCACAGATACGCAGTATTTT.

This clonotype was observed a few times. The rearrangement joins TRBV7-6 to TRBJ1-1; D ambiguous. The CDR3 contains 14 residues. Germline lookup yields CDR1 SGHVS and CDR2 FNYEAQ. Trimming removed 3 bases from V and 0 bases from J, with 8 bases in between. Here the CDR3 DNA reads TGTGCCAGCAGCTTGGAGGTTATGAACACTGAAGCTTTCTTT. This gives the protein CASSLEVMNTEAFF.

The rearrangement joins TRBV2 to TRBJ2-7; 9 bases fit TRBD2. V lost 8 bases to trimming and J lost 2 bases; unmatched junction nucleotides: 13. This CDR3 is 16 amino acids long. CDR1 and CDR2 from the germline V gene are SNHLY and FYNNEI. In DNA, the CDR3 is TGTGCCAGCCGGGCAGCGGGGGGACGACGGACCTACGAGCAGTACTTC. Amino acid sequence: CASRAAGGRRTYEQYF. Together with reference TRBV2 and TRBJ2-7, the CDR3 gives the full variable domain: EPEVTQTPSHQVTQMGQEVILRCVPISNHLYFYWYRQILGQKVEFLVSFYNNEISEKSEIFDDQFSVERPDGSNFTLKIRSTKLEDSAMYFCASRAAGGRRTYEQYFGPGTRLTVT.

This clonotype showed up just a few times. The chain recombines TRBV20-1 with TRBJ2-7; 8 positions match TRBD2. Germline lookup yields CDR1 DFQATT and CDR2 SNEGSKA (reference sequence). CDR3 length: 13 residues. With 6 bases clipped from V and 2 bases from J, the junction kept 6 bases outside the gene matches. DNA of the CDR3: TGCAGTGCCAACAGACTAGCGCCCTACGAGCAGTACTTC. Translation: CSANRLAPYEQYF.

The chain joins TRBV7-9 to TRBJ2-1; TRBD2 aligns across 7 bases. This CDR3 has 14 amino acids. Germline CDR1 SEHNR, CDR2 FQNEAQ (reference sequence). V trimming: 0 bases; J trimming: 10 bases; junction bases outside the gene matches: 6. The CDR3 here is CASSLAIVGGEQFF. Written as DNA, the CDR3 is TGTGCCAGCAGCTTAGCGATAGTCGGGGGGGAGCAGTTCTTC.

The chain uses TRBV2 and TRBJ2-7, with TRBD1 matching 8 bases. The V gene end was trimmed by 2 bases and the J gene end by 4 bases; junction bases not matched to a gene: 4. CDR1 is SNHLY, CDR2 FYNNEI, per germline. CDR3 length: 14 amino acids. The CDR3 region has the DNA TGTGCCAGCAGTGAAAGGACAGGGATGTACGAGCAGTACTTC. As protein: CASSERTGMYEQYF.

This sequence joins TRBV25-1 and TRBJ2-2, with D possibly called TRBD1 or TRBD2 (5 bases each). Germline V gene lookup returns CDR1 MGHDK and CDR2 SYGVNS. The V gene lost 7 bases and the J gene lost 6 bases, with 9 bases spanning the gap. This CDR3 is built from 12 residues. The CDR3 nucleotides are TGTGCCAGCATCTCGGGACCCGGGGAGCTGTTTTTT. The encoded protein is CASISGPGELFF.

This clonotype showed up just a few times. The chain employs TRBV6-6 and TRBJ2-7; D could derive from TRBD1 or TRBD2 (5 bases each). V lost 2 bases, J lost 5 bases, and 19 bases lay in between. CDR3 length: 16 amino acids. Germline lookup yields CDR1 MNHNY and CDR2 SVGAGI (reference sequence). CDR3 in DNA: TGTGCCAGCAGTTACCAACCTCCGGGGCAGGGAGACGAGCAGTACTTC. Translated, it gives CASSYQPPGQGDEQYF.

This clonotype appeared a few times. The rearrangement uses TRBV20-1 and TRBJ2-5, with D perhaps matching TRBD1 (6 bases). Trimming removed 6 bases from V and 5 bases from J, with 16 bases in between. Germline CDR1 reads DFQATT; CDR2 reads SNEGSKA (reference sequence). The CDR3 is 13 residues long. The CDR3, as DNA: TGCAGTGCCAAGGACAGATGGGGGGAGACCCAGTACTTC. It codes for CSAKDRWGETQYF.

V is TRBV20-1 and J is TRBJ2-5, with 8 positions matching TRBD2. V shed 4 bases and J 4 bases; nucleotides not matched to a gene: 8. The germline V gene has CDR1 DFQATT and CDR2 SNEGSKA (reference sequence). CDR3 size: 14 residues. The CDR3 loop is CSAKLAGMVETQYF. CDR3 coding DNA: TGCAGTGCTAAGCTAGCGGGTATGGTAGAGACCCAGTACTTC.

The rearrangement joins TRBV7-3 to TRBJ1-4; TRBD1 matches 9 bases. Germline lookup yields CDR1 SGHTA and CDR2 FQGTGA. CDR3 length equals 15 residues. V was pared by 5 bases and J by 2 bases, with 3 bases of the junction left unmatched. In DNA, the CDR3 is TGTGCCAGCAGCGGGGGGACAGGGACTAATGAAAAACTGTTTTTT. It translates to CASSGGTGTNEKLFF.

This clonotype has only one observation. J is TRBJ2-7 and V is TRBV7-9, with D unresolved. Germline values: CDR1 SEHNR, CDR2 FQNEAQ (reference sequence). The CDR3 totals 14 residues. Trimming shortened V by 5 bases and J by 0 bases, and 11 bases separated the two germline ends. CDR3 DNA: TGTGCCAGCAGCAAAATATCCAGCTCCTACGAGCAGTACTTC. Protein sequence: CASSKISSSYEQYF.

The V and J genes are TRBV4-2 and TRBJ2-1; 13 bases align to TRBD2. Germline-derived CDR1 and CDR2 are LGHNA and YNFKEQ. This CDR3 has 18 residues. V shed 3 bases, J shed 2 bases, and the junction held 7 bases outside the gene matches. In DNA, the CDR3 is TGTGCCAGCAGCCAGGAAGGACTAGCGGGAGCCCCCTACAATGAGCAGTTCTTC. It is translated as CASSQEGLAGAPYNEQFF.

The chain uses TRBV14 and TRBJ2-7, with D unresolved. V lost 1 base to trimming and J lost 3 bases, with 13 bases between them. Germline CDR1 and CDR2: SGHDN and FVKESK. The CDR3 sequence is 15 residues long. The CDR3, as DNA: TGTGCCAGCAGCCAAGCAGCCTCTAGTTTCTACGAGCAGTACTTC. This gives the protein CASSQAASSFYEQYF.

The J gene is TRBJ1-2, the V gene TRBV12-3 or TRBV12-4; D may be TRBD1 (6 bases). The CDR3 has 15 amino acids. V shed 6 bases and J shed 1 base, with 15 bases lying between them. The CDR3 spells CASSYGQGFNYGYTF. CDR3 sequence (DNA): TGTGCCAGCAGCTACGGTCAGGGGTTTAACTATGGCTACACCTTC.

This clonotype has just a few counts. The chain recombines TRBV20-1 with TRBJ2-6; D is ambiguous. The V and J ends lost 6 bases and 0 bases respectively, with 15 bases between them. The CDR3 extends over 16 amino acids. Per germline, CDR1 DFQATT and CDR2 SNEGSKA (reference sequence). The CDR3 here is CSAADGRPSGANVLTF. CDR3 nucleotide sequence: TGCAGTGCCGCGGACGGCCGTCCCTCTGGGGCCAACGTCCTGACTTTC.

The chain couples TRBV5-1 to TRBJ2-7, with 7 bases lining up with TRBD1. This CDR3 region has 15 residues. Trimming took 0 bases from V and 4 from J; bases not matched to a gene: 7. Germline CDR1 and CDR2: SGHRS and YFSETQ. The CDR3 DNA sequence: TGCGCCAGCAGCTTGGTGGCAGGGACAGTTTACGAGCAGTACTTC. This gives the protein CASSLVAGTVYEQYF.

The chain is built from TRBV12-5 and TRBJ2-3; D uncertain. V lost 3 bases and J 5 bases, leaving 6 bases between the germline ends. Germline CDR1 LGHNT, CDR2 FRNRAP. The CDR3 extends over 12 amino acids. The CDR3: CASGLFLDTQYF. The CDR3 nucleotides are TGTGCTAGTGGTTTATTCCTAGATACGCAGTATTTT.

J is TRBJ1-4 and V is TRBV6-1, with no clear D. V shed 0 bases and J shed 4 bases, with 9 bases lying between them. The CDR3 length is 15 residues. Germline V CDR1 and CDR2: MNHNS, SASEGT. CDR3 DNA: TGTGCCAGCAGTGAAGCGCGGCGGATTAATGAAAAACTGTTTTTT. Translating it yields CASSEARRINEKLFF.

This clonotype was seen once. V usage is TRBV29-1 and J usage is TRBJ2-7, with TRBD1 matching over 11 bases. This CDR3 has 14 residues. Trimming removed 2 bases from V and 4 bases from J; junction bases left unmatched: 4. The germline CDR1 and CDR2 sequences are SQVTM and ANQGSEA. In DNA, the CDR3 is TGCAGCGTTGAATTTGGGGACAGGGGGTACGAGCAGTACTTC. Residues: CSVEFGDRGYEQYF.

The chain uses TRBV7-3 and TRBJ2-3; 9 bases are a match to TRBD1. V shed 5 bases, J shed 6 bases, and the junction held 9 bases outside the gene matches. This CDR3 comprises 15 residues. In germline, CDR1 is SGHTA, CDR2 FQGTGA. CDR3: CASSPSGQGLDTQYF. The CDR3 DNA reads as TGTGCCAGCAGCCCCTCGGGACAGGGCCTCGATACGCAGTATTTT. The full variable domain, with the rest looked up from reference TRBV7-3 and TRBJ2-3, is GAGVSQTPSNKVTEKGKYVELRCDPISGHTALYWYRQSLGQGPEFLIYFQGTGAADDSGLPNDRFFAVRPEGSVSTLKIQRTERGDSAVYLCASSPSGQGLDTQYFGPGTRLTVL.